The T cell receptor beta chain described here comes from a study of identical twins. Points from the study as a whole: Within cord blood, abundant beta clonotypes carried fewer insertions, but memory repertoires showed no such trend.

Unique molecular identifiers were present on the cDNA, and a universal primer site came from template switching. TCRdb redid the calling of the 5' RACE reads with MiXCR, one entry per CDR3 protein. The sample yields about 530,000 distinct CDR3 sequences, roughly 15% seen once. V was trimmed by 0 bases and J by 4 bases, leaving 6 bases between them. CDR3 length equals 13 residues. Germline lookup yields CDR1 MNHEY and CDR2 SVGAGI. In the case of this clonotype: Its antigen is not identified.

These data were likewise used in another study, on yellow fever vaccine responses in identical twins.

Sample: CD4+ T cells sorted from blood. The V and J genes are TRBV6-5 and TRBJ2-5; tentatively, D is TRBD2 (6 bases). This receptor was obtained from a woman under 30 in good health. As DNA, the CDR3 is TGTGCCAGCAGTTACTCGGGGGGAGAGACCCAGTACTTC. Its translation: CASSYSGGETQYF.